The clone carrying this T cell receptor (beta chain) was observed at least ten times. Germline assignment: CDR1 GTSNPN and CDR2 SVGIG (reference sequence). V was pared by 0 bases and J by 1 base, with 10 bases between. This CDR3 has 14 residues. In building TCR beta libraries, iRepertoire HTBI primers were used together with Arm-PCR of CDR3 regions. Each CDR3 protein gets one entry after TCRdb re-called the multiplex PCR reads with MiXCR. Altogether approximately 470,000 distinct CDR3 sequences are present, roughly 17% being singletons, with the ten largest covering 12%. These data come from a study of regulatory T cells in long-lasting Graves disease. As for time point: newly diagnosed GD, antithyroid drugs for less than 3 months. The authors made the TCR library using RNA they extracted from PBMCs. Separately, the same data were catalogued under a study of T cells in Graves' hyperthyroidism and ophthalmopathy.

The source was peripheral blood mononuclear cells (PBMCs), collected at new diagnosis, from a patient treated with antithyroid drugs. The chain uses TRBV30 and TRBJ2-7, with D unresolved. The source of this sequence is a man aged 35 to 55 with Graves disease. CDR3 DNA: TGTGCCTGGAGTGTAGGAGTAGGTTCCTACGAGCAGTACTTC. Its translation is CAWSVGVGSYEQYF.